These T cell receptor beta chains were read from a single sample in a study of blood T cell repertoires in COVID-19. The repertoire was sequenced with immunoSEQ multiplex PCR; TCRdb's copy has only in-frame clones and lacks some. The profile shows over 120,000 clones, approximately 87% of them singletons. Sequences were obtained from peripheral blood. These receptors all come from a human donor in a cohort sampled during active COVID-19. Both conserved end residues are part of each CDR3. D genes are given only for firm matches. Size is stated for part of the rows, as once, few or many counts, or as a class when the clone is expanded.

clone_size j_call d_call v_call cdr3_aa cdr3_nt
NA TRBJ2-1 TRBD2 TRBV7-9 CASSLARSGRAYNEQFF TGTGCCAGCAGCTTAGCGAGGAGCGGGAGAGCTTATAATGAGCAGTTCTTC
few TRBJ1-2 NA TRBV3-1/TRBV3-2 CASSQRQGYGYTF TGTGCCAGCAGCCAACGGCAGGGGTATGGCTACACCTTC
NA TRBJ1-2 TRBD1 TRBV2 CASSQTGANYGYTF TGTGCCAGCAGCCAGACAGGGGCGAACTATGGCTACACCTTC
NA TRBJ2-7 TRBD1 TRBV9 CASSVGPGTGEGEQYF TGTGCCAGCAGCGTAGGTCCTGGGACAGGGGAAGGCGAGCAGTACTTC
NA TRBJ1-5 NA TRBV27 CASSSSGRQPQHF TGTGCCAGCAGTTCATCAGGGAGGCAGCCCCAGCATTTT
NA TRBJ2-3 NA TRBV15 CATSREIRSRRTADTQYF TGTGCCACCAGCAGAGAAATCCGGTCTCGCCGAACCGCAGATACGCAGTATTTT
NA TRBJ1-6 NA TRBV29-1 CSGLTRSSSYNSPLHF TGCAGCGGGCTAACAAGGTCTAGCTCCTATAATTCACCCCTCCACTTT
NA TRBJ1-1 TRBD1 TRBV4-1 CASSRTRDSVEAFF TGCGCCAGCAGCCGGACCCGGGACAGCGTTGAAGCTTTCTTT
NA TRBJ2-1 NA TRBV28 CASWGVSYNEQFF TGTGCCAGCTGGGGCGTCTCCTACAATGAGCAGTTCTTC
NA TRBJ1-2 TRBD1 TRBV9 CASSTQTGNYGYTF TGTGCCAGCAGCACCCAGACAGGGAACTATGGCTACACCTTC
NA TRBJ1-2 NA TRBV6-6 CASSRRNYGYTF TGTGCCAGCAGCCGCAGGAACTATGGCTACACCTTC
NA TRBJ2-5 TRBD2 TRBV10-3 CAISGEASGRETQYF TGTGCCATCAGTGGGGAGGCTAGCGGAAGGGAGACCCAGTACTTC
few TRBJ1-2 TRBD1 TRBV6-5 CASSSRDRGLGYTF TGTGCCAGCAGTTCCCGGGACAGGGGGCTCGGCTACACCTTC
NA TRBJ2-3 TRBD2 TRBV7-2 CASRPSSGYTDTQYF TGTGCCAGCAGACCCTCTAGCGGGTACACAGATACGCAGTATTTT
NA TRBJ2-1 NA TRBV7-8 CASSRGTNNEQFF TGTGCCAGCAGCAGGGGGACAAACAATGAGCAGTTCTTC
NA TRBJ2-1 TRBD1 TRBV11-2 CASSFDREDEQFF TGTGCCAGCAGCTTCGACAGGGAAGATGAGCAGTTCTTC
NA TRBJ1-3 NA TRBV19 CASTPGFSGNTIYF TGTGCCAGTACCCCAGGGTTCTCTGGAAACACCATATATTTT
NA TRBJ2-1 TRBD2 TRBV19 CASSPRLADNEQFF TGTGCCAGTAGTCCCCGACTAGCGGACAATGAGCAGTTCTTC
few TRBJ2-5 TRBD2 TRBV18 CASSPGALAGGETQYF TGTGCCAGCTCACCGGGGGCCCTAGCGGGAGGAGAGACCCAGTACTTC
NA TRBJ2-1 NA TRBV9 CASSVAGSVANEQFF TGTGCCAGCAGCGTAGCGGGATCCGTGGCCAATGAGCAGTTCTTC
once TRBJ2-3 NA TRBV6-5 CASTGGKTDTQYF TGTGCCAGCACCGGGGGTAAGACAGATACGCAGTATTTT
NA TRBJ2-3 TRBD1 TRBV7-3 CASSLTGGTGPRMDTQYF TGTGCCAGCAGCTTAACGGGCGGGACAGGGCCCAGGATGGATACGCAGTATTTT